This T cell receptor (beta chain) was retrieved from a study of cytomegalovirus exposure and HLA in healthy donors. Whole-study context: Findings of an earlier analysis included under 140 million unique TCR beta sequences from 170 million or so T cells. Study results and limitations: A later analysis linked a missense variant in DCLRE1C to the trimming of TCR beta V and J genes. In a later analysis, at a false discovery rate of 0.05, roughly 17,000 TCR beta sequences were associated with HLA alleles.

Amplification used 60 Vbeta primers and 13 Jbeta primers. The data were produced by immunoSEQ multiplex PCR, yet TCRdb's version contains in-frame clones alone and is incomplete. The data show 200,000 to 250,000 clones, with about 85% seen just once and about 0.25% held by the top ten. Points on this clone: What it binds is not known.

This sequence originates from a girl aged 2-9 years in good health and CMV-seronegative. Sequencing was carried out using PBMCs.

The CDR3 here is CAISAGIGLAEINEQFF. For the CDR3, the DNA is TGTGCCATCAGTGCTGGTATTGGCCTAGCAGAGATCAATGAGCAGTTCTTC. The V call is TRBV10-3, the J call TRBJ2-1; possibly TRBD2 for D (5 bases). Trimming stripped 4 bases from V and 6 bases from J, with 22 bases between. Germline V gene lookup returns CDR1 ENHRY and CDR2 SYGVKD. The CDR3 length is 17 residues.